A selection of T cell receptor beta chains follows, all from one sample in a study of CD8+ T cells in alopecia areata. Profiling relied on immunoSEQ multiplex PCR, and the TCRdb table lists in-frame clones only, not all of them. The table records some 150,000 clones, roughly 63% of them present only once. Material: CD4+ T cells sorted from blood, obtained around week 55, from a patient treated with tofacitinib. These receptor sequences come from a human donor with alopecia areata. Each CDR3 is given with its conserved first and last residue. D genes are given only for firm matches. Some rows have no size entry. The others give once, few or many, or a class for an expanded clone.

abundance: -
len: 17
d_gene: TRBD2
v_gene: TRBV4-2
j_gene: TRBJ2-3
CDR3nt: TGTGCCAGCAGCTTCCGAGGCGGGGGAGGGGGCACAGATACGCAGTATTTT
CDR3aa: CASSFRGGGGGTDTQYF

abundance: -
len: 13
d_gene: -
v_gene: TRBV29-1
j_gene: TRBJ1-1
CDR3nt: TGCAGCGGAACGGGACACTTAAACACTGAAGCTTTCTTT
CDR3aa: CSGTGHLNTEAFF

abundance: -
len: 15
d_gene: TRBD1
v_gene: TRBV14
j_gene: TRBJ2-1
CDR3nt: TGTGCCAGCAGCCGGATATCGGGACAGGGTTTTGAGCAGTTCTTC
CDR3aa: CASSRISGQGFEQFF

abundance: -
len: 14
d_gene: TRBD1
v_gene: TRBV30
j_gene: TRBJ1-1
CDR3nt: TGTGCCTGGAAAAGGGGGCGCTGGGACACTGAAGCTTTCTTT
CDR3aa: CAWKRGRWDTEAFF

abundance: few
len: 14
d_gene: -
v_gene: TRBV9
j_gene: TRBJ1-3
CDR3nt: TGTGCCAGCAGCGTCGACGAAGCTGGAAACACCATATATTTT
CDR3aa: CASSVDEAGNTIYF

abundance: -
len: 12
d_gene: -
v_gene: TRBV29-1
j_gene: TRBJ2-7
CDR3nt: TGCAGCGTTGCCCAGGGGATTGACGAGCAGTACTTC
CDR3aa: CSVAQGIDEQYF

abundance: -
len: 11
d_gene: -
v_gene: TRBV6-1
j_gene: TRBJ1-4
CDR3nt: TGTGCCAGCAGAATCGAGGAAAAACTGTTTTTT
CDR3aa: CASRIEEKLFF

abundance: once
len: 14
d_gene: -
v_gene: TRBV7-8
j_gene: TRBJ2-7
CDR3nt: TGTGCCAGCAGCTTTGGGGGAAGCTCCTACGAGCAGTACTTC
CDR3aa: CASSFGGSSYEQYF

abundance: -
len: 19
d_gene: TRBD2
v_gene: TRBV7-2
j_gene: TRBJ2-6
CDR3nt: TGTGCCAGCAGCCCTCCGGGACTAGCGGGGAGGTCTGGGGCCAACGTCCTGACTTTC
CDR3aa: CASSPPGLAGRSGANVLTF

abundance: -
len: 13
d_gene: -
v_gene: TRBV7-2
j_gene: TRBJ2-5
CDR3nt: TGTGCCAGCAGCTTAGGTCCAAGAGAGACCCAGTACTTC
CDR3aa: CASSLGPRETQYF

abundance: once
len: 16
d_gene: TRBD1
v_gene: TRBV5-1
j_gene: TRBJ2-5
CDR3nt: TGCGCCAGCAGCGCAGGTACCGGGACAGGGACGCAGACCCAGTACTTC
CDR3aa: CASSAGTGTGTQTQYF

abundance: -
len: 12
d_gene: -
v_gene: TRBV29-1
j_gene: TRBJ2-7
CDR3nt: TGCAGCGTTGTTGGACGGGGTGACGAGCAGTACTTC
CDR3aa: CSVVGRGDEQYF

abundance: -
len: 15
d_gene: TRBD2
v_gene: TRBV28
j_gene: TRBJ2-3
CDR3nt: TGTGCCAGCAGTTTAGGAGTCAGGGAGGGATATACGCAGTATTTT
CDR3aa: CASSLGVREGYTQYF

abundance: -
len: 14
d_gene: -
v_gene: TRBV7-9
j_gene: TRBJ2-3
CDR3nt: TGTGCCAGCAGCTGGCGCGGAGGCACAGATACGCAGTATTTT
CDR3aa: CASSWRGGTDTQYF

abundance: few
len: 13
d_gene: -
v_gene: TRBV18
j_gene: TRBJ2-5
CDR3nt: TGTGCCAGCTCACCAACTACCTCGGAGACCCAGTACTTC
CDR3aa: CASSPTTSETQYF

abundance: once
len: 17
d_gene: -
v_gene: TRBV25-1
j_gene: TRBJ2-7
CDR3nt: TGTGCCAGCAAAATGGTCTTGGGGCGGGTCAACTCCTACGAGCAGTACTTC
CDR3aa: CASKMVLGRVNSYEQYF

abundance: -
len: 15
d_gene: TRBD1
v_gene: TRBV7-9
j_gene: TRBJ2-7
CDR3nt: TGTGCCAGCAGCCACATGGGACAGGGACTTATCGAGCAGTACTTC
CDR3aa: CASSHMGQGLIEQYF

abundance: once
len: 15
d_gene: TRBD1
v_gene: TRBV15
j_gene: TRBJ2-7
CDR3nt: TGTGCCACCAGGAATCGGACAGGGGCTTTATCCGAGCAGTACTTC
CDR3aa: CATRNRTGALSEQYF

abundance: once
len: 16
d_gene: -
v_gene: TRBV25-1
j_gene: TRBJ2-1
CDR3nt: TGTGCCAGCAGTGTGTGGGGGACTCCCCGGGTTAATGAGCAGTTCTTC
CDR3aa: CASSVWGTPRVNEQFF

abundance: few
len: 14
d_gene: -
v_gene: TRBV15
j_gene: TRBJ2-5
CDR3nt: TGTGCCACCAGCAGAGTGACCGGGCAAGAGACCCAGTACTTC
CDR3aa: CATSRVTGQETQYF

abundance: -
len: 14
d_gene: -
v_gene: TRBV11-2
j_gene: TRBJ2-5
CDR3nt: TGTGCCAGCAGCCCCGACAGGATTTGGGAGACCCAGTACTTC
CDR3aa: CASSPDRIWETQYF

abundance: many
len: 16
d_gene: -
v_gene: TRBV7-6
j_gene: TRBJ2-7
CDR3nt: TGTGCCAGCAGCCCAACGCCACGCCGCGGGGTGTACGAGCAGTACTTC
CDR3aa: CASSPTPRRGVYEQYF

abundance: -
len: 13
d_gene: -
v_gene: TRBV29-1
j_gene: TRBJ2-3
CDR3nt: TGCAGCGCGATACATCCACTCACAGATACGCAGTATTTT
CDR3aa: CSAIHPLTDTQYF